Listed below are T cell receptor beta chains from one sample, sequenced in a study of technical replicates of blood from a handful of donors. Clones were read by immunoSEQ multiplex PCR, and TCRdb kept only the in-frame ones, dropping some. Among about 97,000 clones, roughly 94% were seen once, and the ten largest hold approximately 0.33%. Material for sequencing was T cells isolated from PBMCs. The receptors were gathered from a human donor in good health. Each CDR3 is given with its conserved first and last residue. D genes are given only for firm matches. Size is stated for part of the rows, as once, few or many counts, or as a class when the clone is expanded.

V gene	J gene	clone size	D gene	CDR3 DNA	CDR3 protein
TRBV7-6	TRBJ2-7	once	NA	TGTGCCAGCAGCCTCGGGGGTCCCTACGAGCAGTACTTC	CASSLGGPYEQYF
TRBV5-4	TRBJ2-5	NA	TRBD1	TGTGCCAGCAGCTCTCTTGGACAGGGTGAAGAGACCCAGTACTTC	CASSSLGQGEETQYF
TRBV11-2	TRBJ2-1	many	TRBD2	TGTGCCAGCAGCCTGAGCGGGAGGATGAACAATGAGCAGTTCTTC	CASSLSGRMNNEQFF
TRBV7-8	TRBJ2-7	NA	TRBD1	TGTGCCAGCAGCCCCGGACAGGGATCAGGCTTCGAGCAGTACTTC	CASSPGQGSGFEQYF
TRBV10-3	TRBJ2-2	NA	TRBD2	TGTGCCATCAGTGTCGGCGGGAGGAACACCGGGGAGCTGTTTTTT	CAISVGGRNTGELFF
TRBV9	TRBJ2-3	NA	TRBD2	TGTGCCAGCAGCGGTCTAGCGGCAGGCACAGATACGCAGTATTTT	CASSGLAAGTDTQYF
TRBV13	TRBJ2-7	once	NA	TGTGCCAGCAGCTTCTTCCCGGACATCTCCTACGAGCAGTACTTC	CASSFFPDISYEQYF
TRBV2	TRBJ2-1	NA	NA	TGTGCCAGCAAGGTTGCGGTTCACAATGAGCAGTTCTTC	CASKVAVHNEQFF
TRBV2	TRBJ1-5	NA	NA	TGTGCCAGCAGTGAACTCCGGAATCAGCCCCAGCATTTT	CASSELRNQPQHF
TRBV5-4	TRBJ1-1	NA	NA	TGTGCCAGCAGGCCTGGGGAGCCGAACACTGAAGCTTTCTTT	CASRPGEPNTEAFF
TRBV19	TRBJ2-5	NA	NA	TGTGCCAGTAGTATGTTGGAGGGATACGGCCTAGAGACCCAGTACTTC	CASSMLEGYGLETQYF
TRBV2	TRBJ2-7	NA	NA	TGTGCCAGCAGTGTGAGGTACGAGCAGTACTTC	CASSVRYEQYF
TRBV5-4	TRBJ1-3	once	NA	TGTGCCAGCAGCTTGTTTACTGGAAACACCATATATTTT	CASSLFTGNTIYF
TRBV5-1	TRBJ2-7	NA	TRBD1	TGCGCCAGCAAGACGGGACAGCAAAAAAACGAGCAGTACTTC	CASKTGQQKNEQYF
TRBV30	TRBJ1-5	NA	TRBD1	TGTGCCTGGAGGGACAGGTCGATCAATCAGCCCCAGCATTTT	CAWRDRSINQPQHF
TRBV14	TRBJ2-7	NA	NA	TGTGCCAGCAGCCAACACTACGAGCAGTACTTC	CASSQHYEQYF
TRBV9	TRBJ1-5	NA	NA	TGTGCCAGCAGCGTAGGCGGGACCCGGCGGCCCCAGCATTTT	CASSVGGTRRPQHF
TRBV28	TRBJ1-1	NA	NA	TGTGCCAGCAGTTTCCTAACTGAAGCTTTCTTT	CASSFLTEAFF
TRBV5-1	TRBJ1-1	NA	NA	TGCGCCAGCAGCAATCTGGGGGGGGGTATCACTGAAGCTTTCTTT	CASSNLGGGITEAFF
TRBV10-3	TRBJ1-4	NA	NA	TGTGCCATCAGTGAGGGGGCAGTGGGGGAAAAACTGTTTTTT	CAISEGAVGEKLFF
TRBV15	TRBJ2-7	NA	NA	TGTGCCACCAGCATGGGCAGGGGGGTGTTAAGCTCCTACGAGCAGTACTTC	CATSMGRGVLSSYEQYF
TRBV7-2	TRBJ2-7	NA	NA	TGTGCCAGCAGCTTTTTCGGGGTTACTAAGCAGTACTTC	CASSFFGVTKQYF
TRBV6-5	TRBJ2-7	NA	NA	TGTGCCAGCAGTTATATGGGGACTGGCTACGAGCAGTACTTC	CASSYMGTGYEQYF
TRBV7-7	TRBJ2-5	NA	TRBD2	TGTGCTAGCAGCTCCGGACTAGCGGGAGAGACCCAGTACTTC	CASSSGLAGETQYF
TRBV29-1	TRBJ2-1	once	TRBD1	TGCAGCGTGCGAGGATGGGGGCAGGCATTGTGGGGACAGGGTCATGCCAATGAGCAGTTCTTC	CSVRGWGQALWGQGHANEQFF
TRBV29-1	TRBJ1-4	NA	NA	TGCAGCGTTCTTCAGGGGAGTAGTGAAAAACTGTTTTTT	CSVLQGSSEKLFF
TRBV28	TRBJ1-5	NA	NA	TGTGCCAGCAGTTTAAACAGAGAGAATCAGCCCCAGCATTTT	CASSLNRENQPQHF
TRBV21-1	TRBJ2-5	NA	NA	TGTGCCAGCAGCAAAGAAGGACTAGCGGGAGGCCTAAACCAAGAGACCCAGTACTTC	CASSKEGLAGGLNQETQYF
TRBV13	TRBJ2-3	NA	NA	TGTGCCAGCAGCTTAGGCCTAGCCACTAGCACAGATACGCAGTATTTT	CASSLGLATSTDTQYF
TRBV4-3	TRBJ1-2	NA	TRBD1	TGCGCCAGCAGCCAAGACAGGGGGTCCTATGGCTACACCTTC	CASSQDRGSYGYTF
TRBV28	TRBJ2-1	NA	NA	TGTGCCAGCAGCGGGTCATACTCCTACAATGAGCAGTTCTTC	CASSGSYSYNEQFF
TRBV5-6	TRBJ1-1	NA	NA	TGTGCCAGTCGCACGAGGTGGGGGGACTCTGAAGCTTTCTTT	CASRTRWGDSEAFF
TRBV2	TRBJ1-4	NA	NA	TGTGCCAGCACGACCGAACTATTTAATGAAAAACTGTTTTTT	CASTTELFNEKLFF
TRBV7-8	TRBJ2-3	NA	TRBD1	TGTGCCAGCAGCTTAGTACCCTTGGGACAGCGCAGCACAGATACGCAGTATTTT	CASSLVPLGQRSTDTQYF
TRBV5-1	TRBJ2-3	NA	NA	TGCGCCAGCAGCTTGGTAGAGAGAAACACAGATACGCAGTATTTT	CASSLVERNTDTQYF
TRBV6-1	TRBJ2-5	NA	NA	TGTGCCAGCGGAGGCCACGAGACCCAGTACTTC	CASGGHETQYF
TRBV7-9	TRBJ1-2	NA	TRBD1	TGTGCCAGCAGCTTAGCCACCCAGGGGGCTGGCTATGGCTACACCTTC	CASSLATQGAGYGYTF
TRBV5-1	TRBJ2-1	NA	NA	TGCGCCAGCAGCTACGGACTCAACAATGAGCAGTTCTTC	CASSYGLNNEQFF
TRBV7-2	TRBJ1-5	NA	TRBD1	TGTGCCAGCAGCAGTACCGGGACAGTGAATAGCAATCAGCCCCAGCATTTT	CASSSTGTVNSNQPQHF
TRBV7-2	TRBJ2-2	NA	NA	TGTGCCAGCAGCTTAGATAGTACTGTCGGGGAGCTGTTTTTT	CASSLDSTVGELFF
TRBV7-9	TRBJ2-1	NA	TRBD2	TGTGCCAGCATTTCCCCTAGCGGGTTCTACAATGAGCAGTTCTTC	CASISPSGFYNEQFF
TRBV5-5	TRBJ2-5	NA	NA	TGTGCCAGCAGCATAAAAGAGACCCAGTACTTC	CASSIKETQYF
TRBV12-2	TRBJ2-7	NA	NA	TGTGCAAGTCGCTTAGGATGGCCGAGGAGCTCCTACGAGCAGTACTTC	CASRLGWPRSSYEQYF
TRBV9	TRBJ1-5	NA	NA	TGTGCCAGCAGCGCTCAGGGGTTGGGGTATCAGCCCCAGCATTTT	CASSAQGLGYQPQHF
TRBV5-1	TRBJ2-7	NA	NA	TGCGCCAGCAGCTTGGGGCAACGAAACTACGAGCAGTACTTC	CASSLGQRNYEQYF
TRBV11-2	TRBJ2-2	NA	TRBD1	TGTGCCAGCAGCTCTCAGACAGGGAAGAACACCGGGGAGCTGTTTTTT	CASSSQTGKNTGELFF
TRBV19	TRBJ1-5	NA	TRBD1	TGTGCCAGCCTACTGAGACAGGGCCCCCTTAGCAATCAGCCCCAGCATTTT	CASLLRQGPLSNQPQHF
TRBV6-5	TRBJ2-2	NA	NA	TGTGCCAGCACATCAACGGCCGGGGAGCTGTTTTTT	CASTSTAGELFF